This passage covers 30 T cell receptor beta chains from one sample sequenced in a study of blood T cell repertoires in COVID-19. Only in-frame clones appear in the TCRdb table, and some are missing; sequencing was by immunoSEQ multiplex PCR. The sample holds 250,000 or so clones, under 85% seen once. Specimen: peripheral blood. The receptors here all came from a man aged 25 to 45 who had recovered from COVID-19.

This chain links TRBV11-2 with TRBJ2-2; unclear D gene. Per germline, CDR1 SGHAT and CDR2 FQNNGV. Trimming removed 3 bases at V and 8 bases at J, with 10 bases between. This CDR3 spans 13 amino acids. The CDR3, as DNA: TGTGCCAGCAGCTTGTCCCCCGTGGGGGAGCTGTTTTTT. Translation: CASSLSPVGELFF.

The gene calls are TRBV5-5 and TRBJ1-1; D is possibly TRBD1 (5 bases). Germline V gene data show CDR1 as SGHKS and CDR2 as YYEKEE (reference sequence). The CDR3 contains 14 residues. The V gene lost 0 bases and the J gene lost 10 bases, with 16 bases spanning the gap. CDR3 sequence: CASSLGYPPGAAFF. CDR3 nucleotides: TGTGCCAGCAGCTTGGGGTACCCTCCTGGGGCAGCTTTCTTT.

The chain carries TRBV15 and TRBJ2-1, with 9 bases that match TRBD1. CDR1 is LNHNV, CDR2 YYDKDF, per germline (reference sequence). The junction had 7 bases not matched to a gene; V was cut back by 3 bases and J by 4 bases. The length of the CDR3 is 16 residues. The CDR3 is CATSSSLGQGYNEQFF. Written as DNA, the CDR3 is TGTGCCACCAGCAGTTCGTTGGGACAGGGTTACAATGAGCAGTTCTTC.

The CDR3 spells CASSDGARNTDTQYF. The CDR3 DNA reads as TGTGCCAGCAGTGACGGAGCGAGAAACACAGATACGCAGTATTTT. This chain joins TRBV6-4 and TRBJ2-3; D gene uncertain. CDR1 is MRHNA, CDR2 SNTAGT, per germline. This CDR3 is built from 15 residues. Trimming shortened V by 2 bases and J by 2 bases, and 11 bases separated the two germline ends.

The chain couples TRBV28 to TRBJ2-2; TRBD2 might be the D (6 bases). V lost 5 bases, J lost 8 bases, and 12 bases lay in between. CDR3 size: 13 residues. The germline V gene encodes CDR1 MDHEN and CDR2 SYDVKM. CDR3 sequence reads: CASSPGVSGELFF. CDR3 sequence (DNA): TGTGCCAGCAGTCCGGGGGTATCAGGGGAGCTGTTTTTT.

This chain connects TRBV19 to TRBJ1-2, with 11 bases aligning to TRBD1. The CDR3 spans 15 residues. Germline V lookup: CDR1 LNHDA, CDR2 SQIVND (reference sequence). The V gene end was trimmed by 5 bases and the J gene end by 5 bases; junction bases not matched to a gene: 7. CDR3 coding DNA: TGTGCCAGTAGTCCCGGACAGGGGGCCCTTTATGGCTACACCTTC. This sequence encodes CASSPGQGALYGYTF.

This clone was counted once. This chain links TRBV5-4 with TRBJ2-5; D might be TRBD2 (5 bases). The CDR3 consists of 15 residues. V shed 0 bases and J shed 4 bases, with 13 bases lying between them. Per the germline V gene, CDR1 is SGHNT and CDR2 is YYREEE (reference sequence). CDR3: CASSLGASAGETQYF. CDR3 coding DNA: TGTGCCAGCAGCTTGGGAGCGAGCGCGGGAGAGACCCAGTACTTC. Filled out from reference TRBV5-4 and TRBJ2-5, the complete variable domain reads ETGVTQSPTHLIKTRGQQVTLRCSSQSGHNTVSWYQQALGQGPQFIFQYYREEENGRGNFPPRFSGLQFPNYSSELNVNALELDDSALYLCASSLGASAGETQYFGPGTRLLVL.

The chain uses TRBV24-1 and TRBJ1-5; D gene uncertain. CDR1 and CDR2 from the germline V gene are KGHDR and SFDVKD. The CDR3 runs 14 residues. V was cut by 7 bases and J by 4 bases, with 13 bases left in between. CDR3 in amino acids: CATSAGGSNQPQHF. The DNA for the CDR3 is TGTGCCACCAGCGCGGGAGGGAGTAATCAGCCCCAGCATTTT.

This clone has just a few counts. At one boundary the junction diverges from the germline segment, which might be a read error. The chain has TRBV6-5 and TRBJ2-1; D is unresolved. The CDR3 spans 13 residues. The germline V gene has CDR1 MNHEY and CDR2 SVGAGI. DNA of the CDR3: TGTGCCAGCAGTTACTCCACAGATCTCGCCCAGCTCTTC. Translated: CASSYSTDLAQLF.

The V and J genes are TRBV3-1 (or the pseudogene TRBV3-2) and TRBJ2-2; D remains ambiguous. Germline V CDR1 and CDR2: LGHDT, YNNKEL (reference sequence). Between the trimmed V and J ends, which lost 1 base and 2 bases, there was a span of 2 bases. The CDR3 length is 13 residues. The CDR3 sequence: CASSQVNTGELFF. As DNA, the CDR3 is TGTGCCAGCAGCCAAGTAAACACCGGGGAGCTGTTTTTT.

The V and J genes are TRBV5-1 and TRBJ2-3; D is uncertain. The germline CDR1 and CDR2 sequences are SGHRS and YFSETQ. V was cut by 1 base and J by 2 bases, with 8 bases left in between. The CDR3 is 14 residues long. CDR3 DNA sequence: TGCGCCAGCAGCTTGTTTGGCATCACAGATACGCAGTATTTT. Encoded protein: CASSLFGITDTQYF.

The chain joins TRBV10-1 to TRBJ2-3; D remains unclear. V was clipped by 6 bases and J by 2 bases, with 12 bases between them. The CDR3 loop spans 14 amino acids. Germline V CDR1 and CDR2: WNHNN, SYGVQD (reference sequence). CDR3 loop: CASSSRVHTDTQYF. Written as DNA, the CDR3 is TGCGCCAGCAGCTCCCGGGTCCACACAGATACGCAGTATTTT.

This chain connects TRBV5-4 to TRBJ2-3; D gene uncertain. The V end lost 5 bases, the J end lost 0 bases, and 19 bases lay between the germline ends. Germline lookup yields CDR1 SGHNT and CDR2 YYREEE (reference sequence). The length of the CDR3 is 17 residues. CDR3 region: CASSWAVAPASTDTQYF. The CDR3 DNA reads as TGTGCCAGCAGTTGGGCAGTGGCCCCGGCTAGCACAGATACGCAGTATTTT.

This chain connects TRBV3-1 (or the pseudogene TRBV3-2) to TRBJ1-1; 9 bases align to TRBD1. The ends lost 5 bases at V and 7 bases at J; junction bases unmatched: 5. The CDR3 loop spans 13 amino acids. From germline, CDR1 is LGHDT and CDR2 YNNKEL (reference sequence). The CDR3: CASSYRGRGEAFF. In DNA, the CDR3 is TGTGCCAGCAGCTACAGGGGGCGGGGTGAAGCTTTCTTT.

The CDR3 DNA is TGTGCCAGCAGCACGTACCGGGACAGGGGTTCCTACGAGCAGTACTTC. Translated, it gives CASSTYRDRGSYEQYF. The chain has TRBV7-8 and TRBJ2-7, with TRBD1 matching 10 bases. V dropped 5 bases and J dropped 1; count of bases not matched to a gene: 8. The length of the CDR3 is 16 residues. CDR1 SGHVS and CDR2 FQNEAQ come from the germline V gene.

In DNA form, the CDR3 reads TGCGCCAGCAGCCAAGATTTAGCAGGGTCTGGGGCCAACGTCCTGACTTTC. As protein: CASSQDLAGSGANVLTF. This sequence joins TRBV4-1 and TRBJ2-6, with D possibly TRBD1 on 5 matching bases. This CDR3 contains 17 residues. Trimming pared 0 bases from V and 1 base from J, leaving 10 bases between. Germline loops: CDR1 MGHRA, CDR2 YSYEKL.

The V gene is TRBV5-5, the J gene TRBJ1-2; perhaps TRBD1 as D (5 bases). This CDR3 has 16 residues. Germline CDR1 and CDR2: SGHKS and YYEKEE (reference sequence). V was cut by 1 base and J by 5 bases, with 18 bases left in between. CDR3 bases: TGTGCCAGCAGCTTGTTCGATGGGGGGGTCGAGTATGGCTACACCTTC. It translates to CASSLFDGGVEYGYTF.

The genes are TRBV28 and TRBJ2-3; possible D gene TRBD1, 5 bases. From germline, CDR1 is MDHEN and CDR2 SYDVKM. The CDR3 consists of 14 residues. Trimming took 3 bases from V and 5 from J, leaving 12 bases between them. The CDR3 protein is CASSLRDSLDTQYF. The DNA for the CDR3 is TGTGCCAGCAGTTTGAGAGACAGCCTAGATACGCAGTATTTT. Filled out from reference TRBV28 and TRBJ2-3, the complete variable domain reads DVKVTQSSRYLVKRTGEKVFLECVQDMDHENMFWYRQDPGLGLRLIYFSYDVKMKEKGDIPEGYSVSREKKERFSLILESASTNQTSMYLCASSLRDSLDTQYFGPGTRLTVL.

V is TRBV4-1 and J is TRBJ1-1; no reliable D call. V was pared by 0 bases and J by 0 bases, with 14 bases between. The length of the CDR3 is 17 residues. CDR1 MGHRA and CDR2 YSYEKL come from the germline V gene. This chain's CDR3 is CASSQDGVRFMNTEAFF. The DNA of the CDR3 is TGCGCCAGCAGCCAAGATGGAGTTCGATTTATGAACACTGAAGCTTTCTTT.

This chain links TRBV3-1 (or the pseudogene TRBV3-2) with TRBJ2-7; weak D call: TRBD2 (7 bases). The length of the CDR3 is 11 residues. V dropped 8 bases and J dropped 5 bases, with 10 bases sitting between them. The germline V gene encodes CDR1 LGHDT and CDR2 YNNKEL (reference sequence). In DNA, the CDR3 is TGTGCCAGCTCGGGGGGCAACGAGCAGTACTTC. It specifies CASSGGNEQYF.

The rearrangement uses TRBV28 and TRBJ1-1, with 7 bases matching TRBD1. J gave up 5 bases and V 5 bases, and 8 bases lay outside the gene matches. CDR1 and CDR2 from the germline V gene are MDHEN and SYDVKM. CDR3 length: 14 amino acids. CDR3: CASSPSTGRTEAFF. Here the CDR3 DNA reads TGTGCCAGCAGTCCCTCGACAGGGAGGACTGAAGCTTTCTTT. Based on the CDR3 plus reference TRBV28 and TRBJ1-1, the full variable domain is DVKVTQSSRYLVKRTGEKVFLECVQDMDHENMFWYRQDPGLGLRLIYFSYDVKMKEKGDIPEGYSVSREKKERFSLILESASTNQTSMYLCASSPSTGRTEAFFGQGTRLTVV.

V gene TRBV6-5 combines with J gene TRBJ1-1; possibly TRBD1 for D (6 bases). Trimming took 6 bases from V and 0 from J, leaving 11 bases between them. The CDR3 loop spans 14 amino acids. The germline gives CDR1 MNHEY, CDR2 SVGAGI. For the CDR3, the DNA is TGTGCCAGCAGACTTACAGGGATGAACACTGAAGCTTTCTTT. Amino acid sequence: CASRLTGMNTEAFF.

The chain uses TRBV7-2 and TRBJ2-3; TRBD2 matches at 8 bases. This CDR3 contains 16 residues. Unmatched junction bases numbered 8, after V lost 5 bases and J lost 1 base. Germline V gene data show CDR1 as SGHTA and CDR2 as FQGNSA. Here the CDR3 reads CASSQTTLAGTDTQYF. CDR3 DNA sequence: TGTGCCAGCAGCCAAACCACACTAGCGGGCACAGATACGCAGTATTTT.

This clone appeared a single time. The chain links TRBV9 to TRBJ2-5, with 7 bases that match TRBD1. This CDR3 has 17 residues. Trimming at V came to 0 bases and at J to 1 base, leaving 9 bases not matched to a gene. The V gene's germline CDR1 is SGDLS and CDR2 YYNGEE. The CDR3 DNA reads TGTGCCAGCAGCGTAGGGCTCTGGGACAGTTTCCAAGAGACCCAGTACTTC. Translated: CASSVGLWDSFQETQYF.

The chain links TRBV19 to TRBJ2-3; the match to TRBD2 covers 9 bases. Trimming took 6 bases from V and 4 from J; bases not matched to a gene: 8. Germline V gene data show CDR1 as LNHDA and CDR2 as SQIVND (reference sequence). The length of the CDR3 is 15 residues. The CDR3 protein is CASRAAGGRSDTQYF. The DNA of the CDR3 is TGTGCCAGTAGAGCCGCGGGGGGGCGATCAGATACGCAGTATTTT.

The chain combines TRBV19 with TRBJ2-1; 9 bases are shared with TRBD2. Germline loops: CDR1 LNHDA, CDR2 SQIVND (reference sequence). The CDR3 runs 16 residues. After removal of 4 bases from V and 1 base from J, the junction contained 5 bases not matched to a gene. The CDR3 loop is CASSTLAGTSYNEQFF. CDR3 nucleotide sequence: TGTGCCAGTAGTACCCTAGCGGGGACTTCCTACAATGAGCAGTTCTTC. The entire variable domain, with the rest obtained from reference TRBV19 and TRBJ2-1, is as follows: DGGITQSPKYLFRKEGQNVTLSCEQNLNHDAMYWYRQDPGQGLRLIYYSQIVNDFQKGDIAEGYSVSREKKESFPLTVTSAQKNPTAFYLCASSTLAGTSYNEQFFGPGTRLTVL.

J is TRBJ2-7 and V is TRBV5-6; maybe TRBD2 (5 bases). Germline V gene lookup returns CDR1 SGHDT and CDR2 YYEEEE. The CDR3 has 14 residues. V lost 4 bases to trimming and J lost 5 bases, with 16 bases between them. The CDR3 region is CASSPGVGRDEQYV. CDR3 sequence (DNA): TGTGCCAGCAGCCCCGGAGTAGGGAGAGACGAGCAGTACGTC.

J is TRBJ1-4 and V is TRBV19; D is perhaps TRBD1 (5 bases). CDR1 is LNHDA, CDR2 SQIVND, per germline (reference sequence). Trimming cost V 6 bases and J 2 bases, with 10 bases left between them. The CDR3 runs 14 residues. This CDR3 reads CASSQGFTNEKLFF. The DNA of the CDR3 is TGTGCCAGTAGCCAGGGTTTTACTAATGAAAAACTGTTTTTT.

In this sample, this clone turned up once. The chain recombines TRBV13 with TRBJ2-5, with 12 bases aligning to TRBD2. There are 18 residues in the CDR3. J gave up 0 bases and V 5 bases, and 10 bases lay outside the gene matches. CDR1 and CDR2 (germline): PRHDT, FYEKMQ (reference sequence). The CDR3 DNA is TGTGCCAGCAGCCCCTTGAGGACTAGCGGGATGAACCAAGAGACCCAGTACTTC. Amino acid sequence: CASSPLRTSGMNQETQYF.

The V gene is TRBV12-5, the J gene TRBJ2-1; a possible D gene is TRBD1 (6 bases). The CDR3 length is 12 residues. V was pared by 2 bases and J by 10 bases, with 9 bases between. The V gene's germline CDR1 is LGHNT and CDR2 FRNRAP. CDR3 protein: CASGLPGQEQFF. In DNA, the CDR3 is TGTGCTAGTGGTTTGCCCGGACAGGAGCAGTTCTTC.